This note documents a single T cell receptor beta chain sequence. This entry comes from a study of OX40 agonist ivuxolimab in advanced cancers. Germline assignment: CDR1 SEHNR and CDR2 FQNEAQ (reference sequence). V lost 7 bases to trimming and J lost 7 bases, with 7 bases between them. The CDR3 totals 11 residues. TCRdb's table, derived via immunoSEQ multiplex PCR, lists solely in-frame clones and lacks some. The sample holds tens of thousands of clones, roughly nine tenths seen once. This chain connects TRBV7-9 to TRBJ1-4, with unresolved D. This sample comprised CD4+ or CD8+ T cells sorted from blood, obtained in a trial of the OX40 agonist ivuxolimab. The sequence was collected from an adult with an advanced solid tumor such as melanoma, head and neck, liver or kidney cancer. CDR3 sequence (DNA): TGTGCCAGCACCCGAGGTGAAAAACTGTTTTTT. Translated, it gives CASTRGEKLFF.